This T cell receptor (beta chain) was identified during a study of blood T cell repertoires in COVID-19. In the study overall: PBMCs, B-cell-depleted T cells, or T cells were the source of the cDNA or gDNA that made up the material.

Germline V gene lookup returns CDR1 SEHNR and CDR2 FQNEAQ (reference sequence). The CDR3 has 11 residues. V lost 5 bases, J lost 13 bases, and 12 bases lay in between. The repertoire was sequenced with immunoSEQ multiplex PCR; TCRdb's copy has only in-frame clones and lacks some. The sample carries under 500,000 clones, 75% to 90% recorded once. This TCR was sampled from a man aged 25-45 years who had recovered from COVID-19. V usage is TRBV7-9 and J usage is TRBJ2-1; the D is unclear. The source material was PBMCs or T cells enriched from blood (not recorded which). Written as DNA, the CDR3 is TGTGCCAGCAGCCTACAGACGACCCAGTTCTTC. The encoded protein is CASSLQTTQFF.